Each of the 19 T cell receptor beta chains below was sequenced from the same sample in a study of tumor-infiltrating lymphocytes in primary liver carcinoma. From around 520 ng of total RNA, TCR beta-specific cDNA was reverse-transcribed using a constant-region primer. Slightly modified ARM-PCR with three nested multiplex PCR rounds yielded TCR beta libraries. The opening two PCR rounds, nine to eleven cycles each, paired TRBV1-TRBV30 forward primers with a C-beta reverse primer. Using its own MiXCR run on the multiplex PCR reads, TCRdb lists one record per CDR3 protein. The sample comprises roughly 25,000 distinct CDR3 sequences, 75% to 80% of which are singletons, and approximately 45% rests with the top ten. For each extraction, RNA and DNA were obtained together from approximately 20-30 mg of unsorted bulk tissue. The specimen was liver tumor tissue from sampling region 3. Documented subset: tumor region T3, left-lateral pole. The receptor source for this set is a middle-aged man with primary liver carcinoma and hepatitis B virus infection.

The V and J genes are TRBV28 and TRBJ2-5; weak D call: TRBD1 (6 bases). Trimming removed 7 bases at V and 7 bases at J, with 19 bases between. CDR1 MDHEN and CDR2 SYDVKM come from the germline V gene. The CDR3 is 14 amino acids. The CDR3, as DNA: TGTGCCAGCAATTTCTTTGACAGGCGCGCGACCCAGTACTTC. Translation gives CASNFFDRRATQYF.

On this clonotype itself: Sequence at one end of the junction differs from germline and may be a read error. The chain joins TRBV2 to TRBJ2-5; D is perhaps TRBD2 (5 bases). Germline-derived CDR1 and CDR2 are SNHLY and FYNNEI. The CDR3 spans 11 residues. The CDR3 bases are TGTGCCAGCAGTGATTGGGAGAGCCAGTACTTC. This encodes CASSDWESQYF.

This clonotype showed up just once. A read error may produce the germline difference seen at one junction end. This chain connects TRBV13 to TRBJ1-1; D is possibly TRBD1 (5 bases). The CDR3 extends over 13 amino acids. CDR1 is PRHDT, CDR2 FYEKMQ, per germline (reference sequence). This CDR3 is CASSLAAGTEAFF. The CDR3 coding sequence is TGTGCCAGCAGTTTAGCGGCAGGGACTGAAGCTTTCTTT.

Comment on this clonotype: A read error may account for a junction end that differs from germline. The V gene is TRBV6-6, the J gene TRBJ1-4, with TRBD1 matching over 7 bases. The length of the CDR3 is 14 residues. Germline CDR1 reads MNHNY; CDR2 reads SVGAGI (reference sequence). CDR3 loop: CTSSFHDRDEKLFF. The CDR3 bases are TGTACCAGCAGCTTCCACGACAGGGACGAAAAACTGTTTTTT.

For this clonotype: One junction end does not reproduce the germline sequence, and a read error may be involved. The chain is built from TRBV5-6 and TRBJ2-3; D may be TRBD2 (5 bases). The germline V gene encodes CDR1 SGHDT and CDR2 YYEEEE. This CDR3 region has 13 residues. The CDR3 sequence is CASSFGNTDTQCF. In DNA form, the CDR3 reads TGTGCCAGCAGCTTCGGGAACACAGATACGCAGTGTTTT.

On this clonotype itself: One end of the junction varies from germline; a read error may be responsible. The chain links TRBV10-3 to TRBJ2-3; D not certain. The J call may be incorrect, as the DNA end agrees better with TRBJ1-5. Germline CDR1 reads ENHRY; CDR2 reads SYGVKD. The CDR3 consists of 14 residues. Here the CDR3 DNA reads TGTGCAATCAGTGACGTAGCGGGATCAGATACGCAGCATTTT. It yields the protein CAISDVAGSDTQHF.

A word on this clonotype: The junction departs from the called germline gene at one end, perhaps through a read error. The chain recombines TRBV14 with TRBJ2-2, with D possibly being TRBD2 (6 bases). In germline, CDR1 is SGHDN, CDR2 FVKESK. The CDR3 is 16 residues long. CDR3 sequence: CASSHRRTGLTRELFF. CDR3 DNA sequence: TGTGCCAGCAGCCACAGAAGGACGGGACTCACCCGGGAGCTGTTCTTT.

In regard to this clonotype: A read error is possible here, since a much larger clone lies one base away. The chain combines TRBV12-3 or TRBV12-4 with TRBJ2-7; 11 bases line up with TRBD2. This CDR3 comprises 14 residues. V was pared by 6 bases and J by 6 bases, with 7 bases of the junction left unmatched. This CDR3 is CASSQTSGIGEQYF. CDR3 nucleotides: TGTGCCAGCAGCCAGACTAGCGGGATTGGCGAGCAGTACTTC.

This clonotype has just a few counts. As the CDR3 is not closed by the conserved phenylalanine or tryptophan, this likely results from a read error. No DNA is shown, since the ends of the CDR3 on it are uncertain; the CDR3 is the one TCRdb lists. The V call is TRBV4-1, the J call TRBJ2-4. The CDR3 totals 16 residues, both ends included. Germline V CDR1 and CDR2: MGHRA, YSYEKL. This chain's CDR3 is CASSRSVDGAKNIQYL.

The genes are TRBV4-1 and TRBJ1-4; D possibly corresponds to TRBD1 (5 bases). The CDR3 extends over 14 amino acids. The germline V gene encodes CDR1 MGHRA and CDR2 YSYEKL. The CDR3 sequence is CISSQGDGTEKLFF. The CDR3 bases are TGCATCAGCAGCCAGGGTGACGGTACCGAAAAACTGTTTTTT.

As regards this clonotype: The CDR3 end shows no conserved phenylalanine or tryptophan, and so a read error is likely. The limits of the CDR3 on the DNA are not certain, so only TCRdb's listed CDR3 is given. The chain is built from TRBV4-1 and TRBJ2-1; TRBD2, the D gene given by the table, was not confirmed from the DNA. The CDR3 is 15 residues long, ends included. Germline assignment: CDR1 MGHRA and CDR2 YSYEKL. CDR3: CASSQSSGWINERFS.

Note on this clonotype: The junction and the germline gene differ at one end; a read error may be behind it. The CDR3 loop reads CVSSYSNRLSRTHEQYF. The CDR3 DNA is TGTGTCAGCAGTTACTCGAATCGACTTTCCCGCACCCATGAGCAGTACTTC. The chain uses TRBV6-6 and TRBJ2-7; D is ambiguous. This CDR3 spans 17 amino acids. The germline CDR1 and CDR2 sequences are MNHNY and SVGAGI (reference sequence).

This clonotype was counted a few times. This sequence may be a read error, since a much larger clone differs from it by one base. This chain links TRBV10-3 with TRBJ2-7; 16 nucleotides align to TRBD2. Germline trimming cut 7 bases from V and 0 bases from J; bases unmatched to any gene: 12. This CDR3 contains 19 residues. Germline CDR1 is ENHRY and CDR2 is SYGVKD. In DNA, the CDR3 is TGTGCCATCATCAAACGGTCGGGACTAGCGGGAGGGCTCTCCTACGAGCAGTACTTC. It codes for CAIIKRSGLAGGLSYEQYF.

V is TRBV5-4 and J is TRBJ2-7; 10 bases are shared with TRBD1. The germline gives CDR1 SGHNT, CDR2 YYREEE (reference sequence). The CDR3 is made up of 15 amino acids. The chain's CDR3 is CVSSLDRGTLYEQYF. The CDR3 DNA reads TGTGTCAGTAGCTTGGACAGGGGGACCCTCTACGAGCAGTACTTC.

About this clonotype: Its ends do not fully match the called genes, so a read error is possible. The J gene is TRBJ2-7, the V gene TRBV4-2; 9 nucleotides line up with TRBD2. Germline-derived CDR1 and CDR2 are LGHNA and YNFKEQ. The CDR3 is 18 amino acids. The CDR3 sequence is CANSQADAGAGGTYEQYF. For the CDR3, the DNA is TGTGCCAACAGCCAAGCCGACGCTGGAGCGGGAGGAACCTACGAGCAGTACTTC.

Regarding this clonotype: No conserved phenylalanine or tryptophan ends this CDR3, so it is likely a read error. The rearrangement joins TRBV6-1 to TRBJ1-1; no reliable D call. The V end was cut by 10 bases, the J end by 6 bases, with 24 bases between. CDR1 and CDR2 from the germline V gene are MNHNS and SASEGT. This CDR3 contains 15 residues. The CDR3 nucleotides read TGTGCCATCAGCCGACATGGGCAGTCTAGCCCTGAAGCTTTCTCT. Its protein is CAISRHGQSSPEAFS.

In the case of this clonotype: Because the CDR3 is missing its conserved closing phenylalanine or tryptophan, this is likely a read error. The chain employs TRBV11-2 and TRBJ2-5; the match to TRBD2 covers 7 bases. This CDR3 has 16 amino acids. Per the germline V gene, CDR1 is SGHAT and CDR2 is FQNNGV. The trim removed 5 bases at V and 2 bases at J, leaving 11 bases unmatched. CDR3 protein: CASSQTPGGGQETQYV. The DNA of the CDR3 is TGTGCCAGCAGCCAAACTCCTGGCGGGGGACAAGAGACCCAGTACGTA.

In its sample, this clonotype is medium-sized. The chain couples TRBV12-3 or TRBV12-4 to TRBJ1-5; maybe TRBD1 (6 bases). The V gene lost 6 bases and the J gene lost 3 bases, with 9 bases spanning the gap. This CDR3 has 13 amino acids. The CDR3 here is CASRDRNNQPQHF. The DNA of the CDR3 is TGTGCCAGCAGAGACAGGAACAATCAGCCCCAGCATTTT.

The genes are TRBV29-1 and TRBJ2-7; D is ambiguous. V dropped 7 bases and J dropped 4 bases, with 14 bases sitting between them. The CDR3 has 12 amino acids. Germline V lookup: CDR1 SQVTM, CDR2 ANQGSEA. The CDR3 sequence is CSAGLLGYEQYF. The CDR3 nucleotides read TGCAGCGCTGGGCTGTTAGGGTACGAGCAGTACTTC.